This T cell receptor beta chain originates from a study of T cells in Graves' hyperthyroidism and ophthalmopathy. Regions amplified from RNA transcripts were the TCR beta CDR3 regions. HTBI primers were the set used in a first-round RT-PCR of the TCR CDR3. TCRdb recomputed calls from the multiplex PCR reads with MiXCR, one row per CDR3 protein. The sample yields over 350,000 distinct CDR3 sequences, roughly 15% seen once. The authors obtained PBMCs from around 11 ml of fresh peripheral blood. V dropped 3 bases and J dropped 7; count of bases not matched to a gene: 15. This CDR3 has 17 amino acids. Germline CDR1 and CDR2: MGHRA and YSYEKL.

This clonotype was obtained from a man aged 18 to 30 with Graves' ophthalmopathy. The gene calls are TRBV4-1 and TRBJ1-2; the match to TRBD1 covers 9 bases. The sequenced sample was blood. CDR3 nucleotides: TGCGCCAGCAGCCACCTCCGGACAGGGGAGGGATTCGGTGGCTACACCTTC. Translating gives CASSHLRTGEGFGGYTF.